This T cell receptor (beta chain) was identified during a study of response to subunit inactivated influenza vaccine. Study conclusions and caveats: Authors suggested few new T cells are recruited by each seasonal influenza vaccination.

TCRdb re-called the RT-PCR reads through MiXCR, storing one row per CDR3 protein. The table shows a few hundred thousand distinct CDR3 sequences, with around 15% occurring only once. The germline V and J ends were trimmed by 4 bases and 2 bases, with 15 bases remaining between them. This CDR3 comprises 17 residues. Germline lookup yields CDR1 ENHRY and CDR2 SYGVKD. In the case of this clonotype: Its target is not known.

The source of this sequence is a man in his fifties who received an inactivated influenza vaccine. The specimen was PBMCs from blood, collected less than 13 days after vaccination. V is TRBV10-3 and J is TRBJ2-6, with D maybe TRBD1 (6 bases). CDR3 loop: CAISVQTGHAGANVLTF. CDR3 nucleotides: TGTGCCATCAGTGTACAGACAGGTCATGCTGGGGCCAACGTCCTGACTTTC.